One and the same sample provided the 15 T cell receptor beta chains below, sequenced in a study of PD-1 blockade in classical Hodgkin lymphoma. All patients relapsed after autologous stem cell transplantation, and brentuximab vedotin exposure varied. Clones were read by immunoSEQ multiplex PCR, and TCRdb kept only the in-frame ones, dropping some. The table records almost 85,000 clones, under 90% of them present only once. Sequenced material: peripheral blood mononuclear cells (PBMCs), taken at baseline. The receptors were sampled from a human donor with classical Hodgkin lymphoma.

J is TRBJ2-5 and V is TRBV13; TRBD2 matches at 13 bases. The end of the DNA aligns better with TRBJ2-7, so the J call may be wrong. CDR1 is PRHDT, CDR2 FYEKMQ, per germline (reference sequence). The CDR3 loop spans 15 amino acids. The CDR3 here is CASSLGTSGRYEQYF. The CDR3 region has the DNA TGTGCCAGCAGCTTAGGGACTAGCGGGAGGTACGAGCAGTACTTC.

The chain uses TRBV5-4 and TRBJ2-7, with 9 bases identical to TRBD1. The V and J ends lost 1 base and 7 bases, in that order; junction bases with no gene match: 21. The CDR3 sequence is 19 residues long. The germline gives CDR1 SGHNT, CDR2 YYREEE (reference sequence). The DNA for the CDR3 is TGTGCCAGCAGCTTGACTCTGAAACCGACAGGGGGACCGCTTCGAGAGCAGTACTTC. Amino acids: CASSLTLKPTGGPLREQYF.

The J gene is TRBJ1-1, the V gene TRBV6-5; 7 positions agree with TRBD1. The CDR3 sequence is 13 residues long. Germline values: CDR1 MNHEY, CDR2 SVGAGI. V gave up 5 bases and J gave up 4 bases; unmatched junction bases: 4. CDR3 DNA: TGTGCCAGCAGTCCAGGGGGGGCCACTGAAGCTTTCTTT. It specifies CASSPGGATEAFF.

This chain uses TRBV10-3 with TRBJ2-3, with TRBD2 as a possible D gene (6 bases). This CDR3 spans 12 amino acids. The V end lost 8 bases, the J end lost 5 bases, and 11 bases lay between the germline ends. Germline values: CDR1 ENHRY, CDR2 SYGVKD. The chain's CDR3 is CAILIGGDTQYF. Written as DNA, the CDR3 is TGTGCCATCCTCATCGGGGGAGATACGCAGTATTTT.

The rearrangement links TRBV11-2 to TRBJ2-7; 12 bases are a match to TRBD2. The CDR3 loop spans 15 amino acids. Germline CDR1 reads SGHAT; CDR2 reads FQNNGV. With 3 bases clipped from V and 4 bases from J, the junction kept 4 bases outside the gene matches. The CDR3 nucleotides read TGTGCCAGCAGCTTGGAAGGACTAGCGGGGTACGAGCAGTACTTC. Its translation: CASSLEGLAGYEQYF.

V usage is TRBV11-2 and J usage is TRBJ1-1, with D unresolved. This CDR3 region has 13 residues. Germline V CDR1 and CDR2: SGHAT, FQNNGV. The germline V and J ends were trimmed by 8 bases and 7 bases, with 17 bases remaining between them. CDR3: CASRSGAIIEAFF. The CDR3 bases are TGTGCCAGCCGAAGCGGCGCGATAATTGAAGCTTTCTTT.

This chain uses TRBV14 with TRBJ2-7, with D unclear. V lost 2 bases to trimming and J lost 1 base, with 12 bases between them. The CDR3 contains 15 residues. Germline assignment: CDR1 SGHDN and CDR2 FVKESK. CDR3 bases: TGTGCCAGCAGCCAAATGGTTCTTCCGTCCTACGAGCAGTACTTC. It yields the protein CASSQMVLPSYEQYF.

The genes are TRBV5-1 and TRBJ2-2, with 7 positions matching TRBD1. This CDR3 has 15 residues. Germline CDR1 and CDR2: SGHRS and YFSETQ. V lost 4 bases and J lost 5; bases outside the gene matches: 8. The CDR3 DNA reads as TGCGCCAGCAGCAACGACAGGGAATGGACCGGGGAGCTGTTTTTT. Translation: CASSNDREWTGELFF.

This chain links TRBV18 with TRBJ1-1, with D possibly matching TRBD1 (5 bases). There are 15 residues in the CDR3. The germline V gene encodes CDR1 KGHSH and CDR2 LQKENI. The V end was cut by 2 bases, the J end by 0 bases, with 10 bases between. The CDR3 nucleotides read TGTGCCAGCTCACCAATGGGACGACTGAACACTGAAGCTTTCTTT. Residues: CASSPMGRLNTEAFF.

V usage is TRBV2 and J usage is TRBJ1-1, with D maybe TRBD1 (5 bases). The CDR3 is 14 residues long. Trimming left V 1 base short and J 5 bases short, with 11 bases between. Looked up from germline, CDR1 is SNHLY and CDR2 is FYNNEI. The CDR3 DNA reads TGTGCCAGCAGTGAAGTTGGGGGGAGGACTGAAGCTTTCTTT. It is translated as CASSEVGGRTEAFF. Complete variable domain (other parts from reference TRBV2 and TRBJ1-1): EPEVTQTPSHQVTQMGQEVILRCVPISNHLYFYWYRQILGQKVEFLVSFYNNEISEKSEIFDDQFSVERPDGSNFTLKIRSTKLEDSAMYFCASSEVGGRTEAFFGQGTRLTVV.

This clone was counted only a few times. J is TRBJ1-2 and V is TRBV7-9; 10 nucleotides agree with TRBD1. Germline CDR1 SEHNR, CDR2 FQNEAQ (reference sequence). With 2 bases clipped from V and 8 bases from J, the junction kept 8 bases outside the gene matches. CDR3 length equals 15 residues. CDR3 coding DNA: TGTGCCAGCAGCTTAACGGGGGGACAGGGGCACGGCTACACCTTC. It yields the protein CASSLTGGQGHGYTF. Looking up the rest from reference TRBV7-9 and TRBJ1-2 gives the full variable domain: DTGVSQNPRHKITKRGQNVTFRCDPISEHNRLYWYRQTLGQGPEFLTYFQNEAQLEKSRLLSDRFSAERPKGSFSTLEIQRTEQGDSAMYLCASSLTGGQGHGYTFGSGTRLTVV.

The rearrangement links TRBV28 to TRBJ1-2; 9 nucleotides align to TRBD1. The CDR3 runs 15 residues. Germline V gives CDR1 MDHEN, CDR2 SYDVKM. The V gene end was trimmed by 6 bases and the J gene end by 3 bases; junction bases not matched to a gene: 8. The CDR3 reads CASSQATGGYYGYTF. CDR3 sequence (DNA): TGTGCCAGCAGCCAGGCCACAGGGGGCTACTATGGCTACACCTTC.

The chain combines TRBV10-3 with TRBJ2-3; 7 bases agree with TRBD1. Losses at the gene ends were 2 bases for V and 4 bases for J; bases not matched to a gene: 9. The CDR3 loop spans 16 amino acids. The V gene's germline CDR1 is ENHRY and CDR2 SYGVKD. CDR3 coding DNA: TGTGCCATCAGTGAGAACCGGGACAGTTTAGCAGATACGCAGTATTTT. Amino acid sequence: CAISENRDSLADTQYF.

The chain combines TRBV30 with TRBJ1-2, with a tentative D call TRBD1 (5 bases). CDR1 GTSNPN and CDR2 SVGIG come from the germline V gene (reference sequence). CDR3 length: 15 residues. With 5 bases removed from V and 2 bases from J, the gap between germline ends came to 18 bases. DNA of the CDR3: TGTGCCTGGGTGGGGGAGAACCATCCCAACTATGGCTACACCTTC. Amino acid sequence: CAWVGENHPNYGYTF.

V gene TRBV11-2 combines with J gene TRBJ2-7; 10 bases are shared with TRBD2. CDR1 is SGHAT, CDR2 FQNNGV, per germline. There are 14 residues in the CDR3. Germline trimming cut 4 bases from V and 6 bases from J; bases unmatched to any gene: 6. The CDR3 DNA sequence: TGTGCCAGCAGCTCCGGGACTAGCGCTTCCGAGCAGTACTTC. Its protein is CASSSGTSASEQYF.